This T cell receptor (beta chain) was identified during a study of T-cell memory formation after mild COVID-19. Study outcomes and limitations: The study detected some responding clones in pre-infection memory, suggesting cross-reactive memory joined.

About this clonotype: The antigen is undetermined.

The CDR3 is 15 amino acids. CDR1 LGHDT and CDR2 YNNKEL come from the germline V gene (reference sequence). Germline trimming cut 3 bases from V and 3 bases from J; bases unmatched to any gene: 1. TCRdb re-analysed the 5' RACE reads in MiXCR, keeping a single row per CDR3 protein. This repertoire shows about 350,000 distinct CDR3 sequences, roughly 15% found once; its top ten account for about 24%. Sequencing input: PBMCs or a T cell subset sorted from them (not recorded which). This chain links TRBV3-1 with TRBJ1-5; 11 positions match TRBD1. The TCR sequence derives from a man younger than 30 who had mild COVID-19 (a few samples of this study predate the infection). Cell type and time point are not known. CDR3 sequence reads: CASSQGQGVNQPQHF. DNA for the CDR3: TGTGCCAGCAGCCAGGGACAGGGGGTCAATCAGCCCCAGCATTTT. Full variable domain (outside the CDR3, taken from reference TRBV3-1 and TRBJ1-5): DTAVSQTPKYLVTQMGNDKSIKCEQNLGHDTMYWYKQDSKKFLKIMFSYNNKELIINETVPNRFSPKSPDKAHLNLHINSLELGDSAVYFCASSQGQGVNQPQHFGDGTRLSIL.